This TCR beta chain was obtained from a study of T cells in Graves' hyperthyroidism and ophthalmopathy. Findings and limits, study-wide: Most thyroid-expanded clonotypes above 0.001 were also found in blood.

V was shortened by 0 bases and J by 5 bases, with 16 bases between the two germline ends. CDR1 DFQATT and CDR2 SNEGSKA come from the germline V gene (reference sequence). The CDR3 consists of 15 residues. Clinical symptoms, serum thyroxine, TRAb, thyroid ultrasound and orbital computed tomography informed diagnoses. As concerns this clonotype: Its matching antigen is unknown.

Researchers took RNA transcripts and amplified the TCR beta CDR3 regions from them. HTBI primers were employed in a first-round RT-PCR of the TCR CDR3. From the multiplex PCR reads, TCRdb called clonotypes with MiXCR, one entry per CDR3 protein. The table includes 490,000 or so distinct CDR3 sequences, around 50% detected once. The sequence was collected from an adult woman with Graves' disease, either hyperthyroidism or ophthalmopathy (not recorded which). The sample taken for sequencing was peripheral blood or thyroid tissue (not recorded which). V usage is TRBV20-1 and J usage is TRBJ1-1; perhaps TRBD1 as D (6 bases). CDR3 coding DNA: TGCAGTGCTAGAGACACCGAGGGGGGGGGTACTGAAGCTTTCTTT. Translated, it gives CSARDTEGGGTEAFF.